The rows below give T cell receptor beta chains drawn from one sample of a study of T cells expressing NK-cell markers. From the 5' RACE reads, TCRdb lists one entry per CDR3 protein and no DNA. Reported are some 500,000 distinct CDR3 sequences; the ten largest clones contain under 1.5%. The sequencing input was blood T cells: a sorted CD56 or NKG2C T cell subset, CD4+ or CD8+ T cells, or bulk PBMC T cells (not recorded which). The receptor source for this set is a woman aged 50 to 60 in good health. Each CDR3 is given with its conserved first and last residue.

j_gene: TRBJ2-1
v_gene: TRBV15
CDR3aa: CATSELAGGGASYNEQFF

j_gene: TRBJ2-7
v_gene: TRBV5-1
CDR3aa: CASSGGVVGLATHEQYF

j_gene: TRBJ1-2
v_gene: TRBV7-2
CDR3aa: CASSIEPGQGGVGGYTF

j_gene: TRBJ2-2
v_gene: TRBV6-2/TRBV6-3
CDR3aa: CASSSPGVAGELFF

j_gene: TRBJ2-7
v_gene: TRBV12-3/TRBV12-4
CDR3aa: CASSSSFGAYEQYF

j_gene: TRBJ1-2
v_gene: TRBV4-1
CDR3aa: CASSQGLPGQGSLIYGYTF

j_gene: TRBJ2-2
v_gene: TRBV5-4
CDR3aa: CASSSGSQTGELFF

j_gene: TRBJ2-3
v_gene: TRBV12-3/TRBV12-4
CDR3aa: CASLPWAGPDTPYF

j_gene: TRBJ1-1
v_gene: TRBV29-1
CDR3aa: CSVEALGQPNTEAFF

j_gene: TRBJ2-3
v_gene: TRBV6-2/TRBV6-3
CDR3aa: CASSYSLLAGGPDTQYF

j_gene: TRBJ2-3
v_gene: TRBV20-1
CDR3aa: CSARVPGLALGRDTQYF

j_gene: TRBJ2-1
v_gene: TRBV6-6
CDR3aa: CASSYPAGSGRGNEQFF

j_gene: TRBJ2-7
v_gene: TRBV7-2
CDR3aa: CASARWGNHEQYF